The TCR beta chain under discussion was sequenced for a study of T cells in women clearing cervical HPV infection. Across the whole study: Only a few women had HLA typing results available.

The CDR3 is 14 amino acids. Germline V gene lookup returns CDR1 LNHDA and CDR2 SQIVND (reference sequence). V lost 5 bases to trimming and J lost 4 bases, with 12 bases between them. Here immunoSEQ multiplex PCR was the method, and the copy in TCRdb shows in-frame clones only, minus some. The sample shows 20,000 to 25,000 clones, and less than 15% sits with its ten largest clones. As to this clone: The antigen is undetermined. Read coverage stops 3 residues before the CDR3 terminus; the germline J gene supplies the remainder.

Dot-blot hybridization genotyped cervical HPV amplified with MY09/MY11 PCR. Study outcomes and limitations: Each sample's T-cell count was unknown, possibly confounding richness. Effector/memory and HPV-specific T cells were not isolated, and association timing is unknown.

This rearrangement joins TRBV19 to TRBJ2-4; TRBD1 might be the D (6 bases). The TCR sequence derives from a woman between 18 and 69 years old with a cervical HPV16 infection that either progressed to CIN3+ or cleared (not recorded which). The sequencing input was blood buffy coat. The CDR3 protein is CASSGTGRKNIQYF. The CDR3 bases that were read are TGTGCCAGTAGTGGAACAGGGAGAAAAAACATT. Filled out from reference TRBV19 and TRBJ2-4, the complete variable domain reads DGGITQSPKYLFRKEGQNVTLSCEQNLNHDAMYWYRQDPGQGLRLIYYSQIVNDFQKGDIAEGYSVSREKKESFPLTVTSAQKNPTAFYLCASSGTGRKNIQYFGAGTRLSVL.